The rows below give T cell receptor beta chains drawn from one sample of a study of vaccination and CD4 T cells after COVID-19. TCRdb redid the calling of the PCR reads with MiXCR, one entry per CDR3 protein. In the table there are about 36,000 distinct CDR3 sequences, 36% of which are singletons. The material sequenced was CD4+ T cells from blood, taken about 7 months after SARS-CoV-2 vaccination. The receptors were sampled from a human donor who had recovered from COVID-19. Both conserved end residues are part of each CDR3. D genes are given only for firm matches. Clone size is shown for a subset of rows, as once, few, many or a class of expanded clone.

17 TRBD2 TRBJ2-3 few TRBV15 TGTGCCACCAGCAGGCTAGCGGGAGGGCCTATTACAGATACGCAGTATTTT CATSRLAGGPITDTQYF
16 TRBD1 TRBJ2-7 . TRBV6-2/TRBV6-3 TGTGCCAGCAGTTATAGCCCTCGGGACAGGTCAAAATGGGTGTACTTC CASSYSPRDRSKWVYF
12 . TRBJ1-2 . TRBV2 TGTGCCAGCAGTATTGAAGGCTATGGCTACACCTTC CASSIEGYGYTF
14 . TRBJ2-7 medium-sized TRBV2 TGTGCCACCCCCCCCCGCGGCAGGGATTACGAGCAGTACTTC CATPPRGRDYEQYF
16 . TRBJ2-1 . TRBV19 TGTGCCAGTAGAAGTTGGGGAGCGGACTCCTACAATGAGCAGTTCTTC CASRSWGADSYNEQFF
11 . TRBJ1-5 few TRBV29-1 TGCAGCGTTGGTACAGAACAGCCCCAGCATTTT CSVGTEQPQHF
15 TRBD2 TRBJ2-1 . TRBV6-1 TGTGCCAGCAGATCCGGGACTAGCGGGAGAGATGAGCAGTTCTTC CASRSGTSGRDEQFF
14 . TRBJ2-7 . TRBV20-1 TGCAGTGCTAGTCCGGGCCCTCAGGGGAGCGAGCAGTACTTC CSASPGPQGSEQYF
15 . TRBJ2-3 . TRBV7-9 TGTGCCAGCAGCTCGCGGGGCAGGGTGGGGGGACCGCAGTATTTT CASSSRGRVGGPQYF
16 TRBD1 TRBJ2-7 . TRBV2 TGTGCCAGCAGTGAGGGTTTAGGGGGCTACTCCTACGAGCAGTACTTC CASSEGLGGYSYEQYF
15 TRBD1 TRBJ1-1 few TRBV28 TGTGCCAGCAGGGAGACAGGGGCGCCGAACACTGAAGCTTTCTTT CASRETGAPNTEAFF
12 . TRBJ2-1 . TRBV6-2/TRBV6-3 TGTGCCAGCAGTTACGGGGACTCTGAGCAGTTCTTC CASSYGDSEQFF
18 TRBD2 TRBJ2-4 . TRBV4-2 TGTGCCAGCAGCCAAGATAGGGAAGCGGGAGGGTTCGGTAACATTCAGTACTTC CASSQDREAGGFGNIQYF
11 . TRBJ2-5 . TRBV7-2 TGTGCCAGCAGCCGCACGGAGACCCAGTACTTC CASSRTETQYF
16 . TRBJ2-1 . TRBV4-1 TGCGCCAGCAGCCAAGCATGGGTAGCGGCCTACAATGAGCAGTTCTTC CASSQAWVAAYNEQFF
16 . TRBJ2-1 few TRBV20-1 TGCAGTGCTAGAGATCCAGAGGGAGGAGCCTACAATGAGCAGTTCTTC CSARDPEGGAYNEQFF
13 . TRBJ1-1 . TRBV6-4 TGTGCCAGCAGTGACCGGGACAACACTGAAGCTTTCTTT CASSDRDNTEAFF
15 . TRBJ2-5 few TRBV2 TGTGCCAGCAGTAGATCAACCGGGGGCGGAGAGACCCAGTACTTC CASSRSTGGGETQYF
15 . TRBJ1-5 medium-sized TRBV20-1 TGCAGTGCTAGAGTCCAGGGAGGAAGCAATCAGCCCCAGCATTTT CSARVQGGSNQPQHF
15 . TRBJ1-1 . TRBV7-2 TGTGCCAGCAGCTTATCGTTGACAGTGAACACTGAAGCTTTCTTT CASSLSLTVNTEAFF
14 TRBD1 TRBJ2-1 few TRBV4-2 TGTGCCAGCAGCGCACAGGGGCCCTTGAATGAGCAGTTCTTC CASSAQGPLNEQFF
14 TRBD1 TRBJ2-1 . TRBV20-1 TGCAGTGCTCTGACAGGGGTCGCCTACAATGAGCAGTTCTTC CSALTGVAYNEQFF
16 TRBD1 TRBJ1-2 . TRBV19 TGTGCCAGTAGCCGGACCCGGACAGGCAGTCACTATGGCTACACCTTC CASSRTRTGSHYGYTF
14 TRBD2 TRBJ2-7 few TRBV19 TGTGCCAGTAGGACTAGCGGGAGCTCCTACGAGCAGTACTTC CASRTSGSSYEQYF
16 . TRBJ2-2 few TRBV7-9 TGTGCCAGCAGCTTAGGGACTTCAGACTACACCGGGGAGCTGTTTTTT CASSLGTSDYTGELFF
14 . TRBJ1-5 . TRBV10-3 TGTGCCATCGGGGGACAAGGAGGCAATCAGCCCCAGCATTTT CAIGGQGGNQPQHF
13 TRBD1 TRBJ1-1 few TRBV27 TGTGCCAGCGGGACAGGGGGCAACACTGAAGCTTTCTTT CASGTGGNTEAFF
13 . TRBJ1-2 few TRBV6-1 TGTGCCAGCAGTGAAGTGGATTTCTATGGCTACACCTTC CASSEVDFYGYTF
15 . TRBJ2-7 . TRBV11-2 TGTGCCAGCAGCTTAAACCGGGGGCAAGGCTACGAGCAGTACTTC CASSLNRGQGYEQYF
12 . TRBJ1-2 . TRBV6-1 TGTGCCAGCAGCAGAGGGGGCTATGGCTACACCTTC CASSRGGYGYTF
13 . TRBJ2-7 once TRBV20-1 TGCAGTGCTAGCCTGGGGGCGCATCACGAGCAGTACTTC CSASLGAHHEQYF
15 . TRBJ2-3 . TRBV27 TGTGCCAGCAGTTTAACCCCGGGCCGCACAGATACGCAGTATTTT CASSLTPGRTDTQYF
15 . TRBJ2-3 . TRBV7-2 TGTGCCAGCAGCTTAGGACAGGCCAAGACAGATACGCAGTATTTT CASSLGQAKTDTQYF
14 . TRBJ1-2 . TRBV28 TGTGCCAGCAGTTTCAAGGGAACTAACTATGGCTACACCTTC CASSFKGTNYGYTF
13 . TRBJ2-1 . TRBV20-1 TGCAGTGAAGGGGCTAGCCAACGCAATGAGCAGTTCTTC CSEGASQRNEQFF
15 . TRBJ2-3 . TRBV6-5 TGTGCCAGCAGTTGGAGATCGGGGGTCACAGATACGCAGTATTTT CASSWRSGVTDTQYF
15 TRBD1 TRBJ2-7 . TRBV24-1 TGTGCCACCAGTGATGTAAAACAGGGGACGGGCGAGCAGTACTTC CATSDVKQGTGEQYF
15 TRBD2 TRBJ2-1 . TRBV20-1 TGCACTCTCTTCCCAACTAGCGGGGTGTACAATGAGCAGTTCTTC CTLFPTSGVYNEQFF
13 . TRBJ1-1 . TRBV7-3 TGTGCCAGCAGCGTCCGGGGGGACACTGAAGCTTTCTTT CASSVRGDTEAFF
16 TRBD2 TRBJ2-7 . TRBV6-2/TRBV6-3 TGTGCCAGCAGTTACGCGAGGACTAGCCCCAATCGCGAGCAGTACTTC CASSYARTSPNREQYF
16 TRBD2 TRBJ2-3 . TRBV28 TGTGCCAGCAGTATAGCGGGAGGGCCGGACACAGATACGCAGTATTTT CASSIAGGPDTDTQYF
21 TRBD2 TRBJ2-5 few TRBV20-1 TGCAGTGCTAGGGAGGGACAGGGAAAGCCGGGACTAGCGGACCGAAGAAAGACCCAGTACTTC CSAREGQGKPGLADRRKTQYF
12 . TRBJ2-3 few TRBV28 TGTGCCAGCAGACACAGACTGCGGGAGCAGTATTTT CASRHRLREQYF
11 . TRBJ1-2 . TRBV28 TGTGCCAGCAGGAGGGCCACGGGCTACACCTTC CASRRATGYTF
15 . TRBJ2-3 once TRBV11-2 TGTGCCAGCAGCTTAGGAGGAAGAGGTCTGGATACGCAGTATTTT CASSLGGRGLDTQYF
14 TRBD1 TRBJ2-5 few TRBV19 TGCGCCAGCAGCCCACAGGGGGTGGGAGAGACCCAGTACTTC CASSPQGVGETQYF
15 . TRBJ2-3 . TRBV10-3 TGTGCCATCAGTGAGTCTCGGGGGAACACAGATACGCAGTATTTT CAISESRGNTDTQYF
16 TRBD1 TRBJ2-1 few TRBV19 TGTGCCAGTAGTATAGATCTTGACAGGGGGAGGCAGTGGCAGTTCTTC CASSIDLDRGRQWQFF
15 . TRBJ2-1 . TRBV7-8 TGTGCCAGCAGCTTAGAGCGAGTATCCTACAATGAGCAGTTCTTC CASSLERVSYNEQFF
14 TRBD2 TRBJ2-1 . TRBV24-1 TGTGCCACCAGTGATAGGAGCGGGAGCAATGAGCAGTTCTTC CATSDRSGSNEQFF